The 19 T cell receptor beta chains below were found in one sample sequenced in a study of identical twins. Each CDR3 protein gets one entry after TCRdb re-called the 5' RACE reads with MiXCR. The sample yields 1.5 million to 2 million distinct CDR3 sequences, under 35% seen once. Source material: cord blood. The receptor set was obtained from a newborn girl in good health.

The rearrangement uses TRBV7-8 and TRBJ1-1; no definite D call. Trimming cost V 3 bases and J 1 base, with 15 bases left between them. Germline V gene data show CDR1 as SGHVS and CDR2 as FQNEAQ. The CDR3 has 16 residues. CDR3 coding DNA: TGTGCCAGCAGCTTGGGGTTAGGGAAGGGGAACACTGAAGCTTTCTTT. Translated, it gives CASSLGLGKGNTEAFF.

CDR3 region: CPVAPSYNEQFF. In DNA, the CDR3 is TGCCCGGTCGCGCCCTCCTACAATGAGCAGTTCTTC. The V call is TRBV20-1, the J call TRBJ2-1; the D is unclear. The CDR3 runs 12 residues. Germline CDR1 DFQATT, CDR2 SNEGSKA (reference sequence).

This clonotype appeared many times. The chain uses TRBV10-3 and TRBJ2-7, with D uncertain. Per the germline V gene, CDR1 is ENHRY and CDR2 is SYGVKD. V shed 8 bases and J shed 4 bases, with 15 bases lying between them. This CDR3 has 13 amino acids. CDR3 in amino acids: CAIGRSLIYEQYF. The CDR3 region has the DNA TGTGCCATCGGCCGGTCATTGATTTACGAGCAGTACTTC.

This clonotype was detected only a few times. The rearrangement joins TRBV29-1 to TRBJ1-5; TRBD1 agrees at 8 bases. After removal of 6 bases from V and 7 bases from J, the junction contained 5 bases not matched to a gene. Germline CDR1 SQVTM, CDR2 ANQGSEA. The CDR3 runs 12 residues. The DNA for the CDR3 is TGCAGCGTCGGACAGGGTTGGCAGCCCCAGCATTTT. This encodes CSVGQGWQPQHF.

The chain couples TRBV20-1 to TRBJ2-3, with a tentative D call TRBD2 (6 bases). The V gene's germline CDR1 is DFQATT and CDR2 SNEGSKA (reference sequence). This CDR3 spans 17 amino acids. The V gene lost 0 bases and the J gene lost 5 bases, with 21 bases spanning the gap. CDR3 protein: CSARDPRAGRGGDTQYF. The CDR3 DNA reads as TGCAGTGCTAGAGATCCTCGCGCCGGAAGGGGAGGAGATACGCAGTATTTT.

This clonotype was counted a few times. The V call is TRBV28, the J call TRBJ2-7, with 11 bases fitting TRBD2. V was clipped by 5 bases and J by 5 bases; unmatched bases: 8. This CDR3 spans 15 amino acids. Germline CDR1 MDHEN, CDR2 SYDVKM. The DNA for the CDR3 is TGTGCCAGCAGTCCCCTAGCGGGAGGAGTGAACGAGCAGTACTTC. Translation gives CASSPLAGGVNEQYF. Variable domain in full (rest from reference TRBV28 and TRBJ2-7): DVKVTQSSRYLVKRTGEKVFLECVQDMDHENMFWYRQDPGLGLRLIYFSYDVKMKEKGDIPEGYSVSREKKERFSLILESASTNQTSMYLCASSPLAGGVNEQYFGPGTRLTVT.

This chain uses TRBV5-1 with TRBJ1-2; D ambiguous. Germline CDR1 SGHRS, CDR2 YFSETQ. V shed 1 base and J shed 0 bases, with 7 bases lying between them. The CDR3 is 14 amino acids. The CDR3 DNA sequence: TGCGCCAGCAGCTTGAGGGAAGCTAACTATGGCTACACCTTC. Residues: CASSLREANYGYTF.

The chain recombines TRBV4-2 with TRBJ2-4; TRBD1 or TRBD2 may be the D gene (5 bases each). The CDR3 contains 14 residues. CDR1 LGHNA and CDR2 YNFKEQ come from the germline V gene. V lost 3 bases and J 8 bases, leaving 14 bases between the germline ends. CDR3 nucleotide sequence: TGTGCCAGCAGCCAGGGGCGGGTTAGGGACATTCAGTACTTC. Translating gives CASSQGRVRDIQYF.

This clonotype appeared many times. V is TRBV5-1 and J is TRBJ1-1, with 10 bases aligning to TRBD1. CDR1 is SGHRS, CDR2 YFSETQ, per germline. Trimming at V came to 0 bases and at J to 1 base, leaving 0 bases not matched to a gene. This CDR3 comprises 15 residues. The CDR3 nucleotides read TGCGCCAGCAGCTTGGGGGACAGGGGGAACACTGAAGCTTTCTTT. It codes for CASSLGDRGNTEAFF.

This clonotype occurred a few times. The CDR3 DNA sequence: TGTGCCAGCAGCGAGGGGACTAGCCTTCCCCAGTACTTC. This sequence encodes CASSEGTSLPQYF. This sequence joins TRBV7-2 and TRBJ2-7; 9 nucleotides agree with TRBD2. V shed 5 bases and J 10 bases; nucleotides not matched to a gene: 9. Germline CDR1 is SGHTA and CDR2 is FQGNSA. The CDR3 sequence is 13 residues long.

This rearrangement joins TRBV28 to TRBJ1-6, with D perhaps matching TRBD1 (5 bases). The CDR3 loop spans 17 amino acids. V gave up 4 bases and J gave up 0 bases, with 13 bases separating them. CDR1 and CDR2 (germline): MDHEN, SYDVKM. CDR3 amino acids: CASSSGTLSSYNSPLHF. CDR3 nucleotides: TGTGCCAGCAGTTCGGGGACTCTCAGCTCCTATAATTCACCCCTCCACTTT.

This clonotype was found a few times. V is TRBV5-1 and J is TRBJ2-5, with 8 bases lining up with TRBD1. CDR1 is SGHRS and CDR2 is YFSETQ in the germline V gene. The V gene end was trimmed by 0 bases and the J gene end by 4 bases; junction bases not matched to a gene: 5. The CDR3 totals 15 residues. The CDR3 nucleotides read TGCGCCAGCAGCTTGGGGATAACAGGGGGAGAGACCCAGTACTTC. It yields the protein CASSLGITGGETQYF.

Turning to this clonotype: A much bigger clone sits one base away, suggesting this may be a read error. The chain is built from TRBV10-3 and TRBJ2-1; 8 nucleotides agree with TRBD2. Trimming at V came to 6 bases and at J to 6 bases, leaving 16 bases not matched to a gene. Per the germline V gene, CDR1 is ENHRY and CDR2 is SYGVKD. The CDR3 contains 17 residues. CDR3 bases: TGTGCCATCAGCCCGCATGTCGCGGGAGGAGAATGCAATGAGCAGTTCTTC. It translates to CAISPHVAGGECNEQFF.

This clonotype has more than one count but fewer than ten. A clone one base away is much larger, so this may be a read error. The rearrangement uses TRBV4-2 and TRBJ2-7; 10 bases map to TRBD1. Germline CDR1 LGHNA, CDR2 YNFKEQ. The V gene end was trimmed by 4 bases and the J gene end by 4 bases; junction bases not matched to a gene: 4. CDR3 length: 14 residues. The chain's CDR3 is CASSPGQGKYEQYF. CDR3 in DNA: TGTGCCAGCAGCCCGGGACAGGGGAAGTACGAGCAGTACTTC.

The J gene is TRBJ2-4, the V gene TRBV29-1, with TRBD1 matching over 7 bases. Germline loops: CDR1 SQVTM, CDR2 ANQGSEA. With V trimmed by 3 bases and J by 5 bases, 4 bases remained unmatched. CDR3 length: 13 residues. Here the CDR3 DNA reads TGCAGCGTTGACAGACAGGGCCAAAACATTCAGTACTTC. This gives the protein CSVDRQGQNIQYF.

The gene calls are TRBV13 and TRBJ2-2, with D perhaps TRBD2 (7 bases). Trimming took off 8 bases at V and 0 bases at J, with 16 bases between the two ends. This CDR3 comprises 16 residues. Germline V gives CDR1 PRHDT, CDR2 FYEKMQ (reference sequence). The chain's CDR3 is CASREDWGPNTGELFF. CDR3 in DNA: TGTGCCAGCCGGGAGGACTGGGGGCCGAACACCGGGGAGCTGTTTTTT.

This sequence joins TRBV12-3 or TRBV12-4 and TRBJ2-2; perhaps TRBD1 as D (6 bases). Trimming took off 0 bases at V and 1 base at J, with 15 bases between the two ends. This CDR3 is built from 18 residues. Written as DNA, the CDR3 is TGTGCCAGCAGTTTAGCGTGGGGGCAGGGGCTGAACACCGGGGAGCTGTTTTTT. This sequence encodes CASSLAWGQGLNTGELFF.

The CDR3 DNA reads as TGTGCCACCAGCAAGGCCTGTCTAGCGGACCACTACGAGCAGTACTTC. This encodes CATSKACLADHYEQYF. This chain links TRBV15 with TRBJ2-7, with 7 positions matching TRBD2. The V and J ends lost 4 bases and 3 bases, in that order; junction bases with no gene match: 12. Germline-derived CDR1 and CDR2 are LNHNV and YYDKDF (reference sequence). CDR3 length: 16 residues.

This clonotype was observed at least ten times. This rearrangement joins TRBV3-1 to TRBJ2-5; D possibly corresponds to TRBD1 (5 bases). Germline CDR1 LGHDT, CDR2 YNNKEL (reference sequence). This CDR3 region has 16 residues. Trimming cost V 2 bases and J 5 bases, with 18 bases left between them. This CDR3 reads CASSQPLGVARETQYF. DNA for the CDR3: TGTGCCAGCAGCCAACCATTAGGGGTAGCAAGGGAGACCCAGTACTTC.